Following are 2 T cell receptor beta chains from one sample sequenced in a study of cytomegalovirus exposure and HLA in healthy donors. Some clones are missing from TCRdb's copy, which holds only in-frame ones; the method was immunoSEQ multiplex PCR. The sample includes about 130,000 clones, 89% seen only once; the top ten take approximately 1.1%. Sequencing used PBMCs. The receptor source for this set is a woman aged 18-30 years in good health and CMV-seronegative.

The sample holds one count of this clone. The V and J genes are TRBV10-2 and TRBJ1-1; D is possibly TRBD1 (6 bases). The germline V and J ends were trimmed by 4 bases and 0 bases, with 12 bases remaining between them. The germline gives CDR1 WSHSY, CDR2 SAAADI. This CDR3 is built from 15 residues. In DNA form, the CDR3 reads TGCGCCAGCAGTGCCTTCCAGGGGATGAACACTGAAGCTTTCTTT. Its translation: CASSAFQGMNTEAFF.

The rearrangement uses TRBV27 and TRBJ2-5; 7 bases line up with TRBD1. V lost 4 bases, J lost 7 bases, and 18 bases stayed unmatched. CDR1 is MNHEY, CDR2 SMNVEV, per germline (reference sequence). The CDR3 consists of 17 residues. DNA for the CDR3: TGTGCCAGCAGTTCCTTCGGGACAGCGGATACTCGGGGGACCCAGTACTTC. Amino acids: CASSSFGTADTRGTQYF.